What follows are 19 T cell receptor beta chains derived from one specimen sequenced in a study of regulatory T cells in long-lasting Graves disease. Time point noted: newly diagnosed GD, antithyroid drugs for less than 3 months. After RNA was extracted from PBMCs, the TCR library was made from it. CDR3-region Arm-PCR and iRepertoire HTBI primers produced the TCR beta libraries. Each CDR3 protein is one row after TCRdb ran MiXCR on the multiplex PCR reads. This table has fewer than 550,000 distinct CDR3 sequences, more than 15% appearing once. This sample also appeared in a second study, on T cells in Graves' hyperthyroidism and ophthalmopathy.

This specimen was peripheral blood mononuclear cells (PBMCs), taken at new diagnosis, from a patient treated with antithyroid drugs. These receptors originate from a woman aged 35-65 years with Graves disease.

This clonotype was seen repeatedly, ten times or more. The V and J genes are TRBV20-1 and TRBJ2-7, with D possibly being TRBD2 (6 bases). This CDR3 has 12 amino acids. The germline V gene has CDR1 DFQATT and CDR2 SNEGSKA (reference sequence). V lost 6 bases, J lost 2 bases, and 11 bases lay in between. The CDR3 nucleotides read TGCAGTGCGAGGAGGGACGCCTACGAGCAGTACTTC. As protein: CSARRDAYEQYF.

This sequence joins TRBV11-1 and TRBJ2-3, with 10 bases fitting TRBD1. The junction had 11 bases not matched to a gene; V was cut back by 2 bases and J by 3 bases. Germline V gene data show CDR1 as SGHAT and CDR2 as FQDESV (reference sequence). CDR3 length: 18 residues. As DNA, the CDR3 is TGTGCCAGCAGCTTATCGACAGGGGGCCGACCGGGGACAGATACGCAGTATTTT. It yields the protein CASSLSTGGRPGTDTQYF.

This clonotype was seen at least ten times. The chain uses TRBV2 and TRBJ1-1; TRBD1 matches 10 bases. There are 16 residues in the CDR3. The germline V gene encodes CDR1 SNHLY and CDR2 FYNNEI. The trim removed 5 bases at V and 4 bases at J, leaving 10 bases unmatched. CDR3 in amino acids: CASSSPGQGYGTEAFF. The CDR3, as DNA: TGTGCCAGCAGTTCCCCGGGACAGGGGTACGGCACTGAAGCTTTCTTT.

Details on this clonotype: A much larger clone is a single base away; this may be a read error. The chain uses TRBV2 and TRBJ2-1; D gene ambiguous. The CDR3 consists of 14 residues. Germline CDR1 SNHLY, CDR2 FYNNEI. The CDR3 nucleotides read TGTGCCAGCAGTGAAACCGGAACTTACAATGAGCGGTTCTTC. Its translation: CASSETGTYNERFF.

This clonotype was counted at least ten times. V gene TRBV12-3 or TRBV12-4 combines with J gene TRBJ2-6; D gene uncertain. The CDR3 extends over 15 amino acids. V lost 9 bases and J 3 bases, leaving 15 bases between the germline ends. The CDR3 loop reads CASRLHENGANVLTF. The DNA for the CDR3 is TGTGCCAGTCGCCTCCACGAGAATGGGGCCAACGTCCTGACTTTC.

The chain uses TRBV12-3 or TRBV12-4 and TRBJ2-7, with 8 nucleotides matching TRBD2. The V and J ends lost 3 bases and 5 bases, in that order; junction bases with no gene match: 9. The CDR3 totals 15 residues. CDR3 nucleotide sequence: TGTGCCAGCAGTTTCGGAGCGGGAGCTAGGAACGAGCAGTACTTC. It specifies CASSFGAGARNEQYF.

In its sample, this clonotype was seen many times. The V call is TRBV2, the J call TRBJ2-1, with a possible D match to TRBD1 (5 bases). Trimming shortened V by 5 bases and J by 7 bases, and 24 bases separated the two germline ends. CDR1 SNHLY and CDR2 FYNNEI come from the germline V gene. The CDR3 covers 17 residues. The CDR3 bases are TGTGCCAGCAGTAAGACCACAGTACGATGGACACAGAATGAGCAGTTCTTC. This codes for CASSKTTVRWTQNEQFF.

The chain combines TRBV5-6 with TRBJ2-1; TRBD2 agrees at 13 bases. V lost 2 bases to trimming and J lost 2 bases; unmatched junction nucleotides: 4. Per germline, CDR1 SGHDT and CDR2 YYEEEE. The CDR3 loop spans 17 amino acids. CDR3 sequence: CASSFDTSGGAYNEQFF. As DNA, the CDR3 is TGTGCCAGCAGCTTTGATACTAGCGGGGGGGCCTACAATGAGCAGTTCTTC.

For this clonotype: Since a far larger clone is one base different, this is likely a read error. The chain joins TRBV27 to TRBJ1-5; D is perhaps TRBD1 (6 bases). Trimming removed 4 bases from V and 4 bases from J, with 11 bases in between. Per germline, CDR1 MNHEY and CDR2 SMNVEV (reference sequence). The CDR3 runs 14 residues. The CDR3 DNA reads TGTGCCAGCAGTTCGGACAGCCCAAATCAGCCCCAGCATTTT. Translating gives CASSSDSPNQPQHF.

There are a few counts of this clonotype. The J gene is TRBJ2-7, the V gene TRBV5-1, with TRBD1 as a possible D gene (5 bases). The germline gives CDR1 SGHRS, CDR2 YFSETQ. The CDR3 contains 15 residues. The V end lost 4 bases, the J end lost 1 base, and 15 bases lay between the germline ends. This CDR3 is CASSQGSPGSYEQYF. In nucleotides, the CDR3 is TGCGCCAGCAGCCAAGGGTCCCCAGGGTCCTACGAGCAGTACTTC.

This clonotype was observed a handful of times. The chain links TRBV4-1 to TRBJ2-7; possibly TRBD1 for D (6 bases). The V gene lost 1 base and the J gene lost 3 bases, with 16 bases spanning the gap. Germline V gene data show CDR1 as MGHRA and CDR2 as YSYEKL. This CDR3 has 16 residues. This CDR3 is CASSQVGGLGYYEQYF. The DNA of the CDR3 is TGCGCCAGCAGCCAAGTAGGGGGATTGGGGTACTACGAGCAGTACTTC.

This clonotype has more than one count but fewer than ten. V and J are TRBV5-1 and TRBJ2-2; weak D call: TRBD1 (5 bases). The germline V and J ends were trimmed by 3 bases and 0 bases, with 9 bases remaining between them. CDR1 and CDR2 from the germline V gene are SGHRS and YFSETQ. This CDR3 has 15 residues. Written as DNA, the CDR3 is TGCGCCAGCAGCTATCAGGGTTCGAACACCGGGGAGCTGTTTTTT. Protein sequence: CASSYQGSNTGELFF. Filled out from reference TRBV5-1 and TRBJ2-2, the complete variable domain reads KAGVTQTPRYLIKTRGQQVTLSCSPISGHRSVSWYQQTPGQGLQFLFEYFSETQRNKGNFPGRFSGRQFSNSRSEMNVSTLELGDSALYLCASSYQGSNTGELFFGEGSRLTVL.

The chain couples TRBV10-3 to TRBJ1-1; a weak D match, TRBD1 (5 bases). V dropped 0 bases and J dropped 0 bases, with 11 bases sitting between them. In germline, CDR1 is ENHRY, CDR2 SYGVKD. This CDR3 comprises 16 residues. This chain's CDR3 is CAISESTVILNTEAFF. CDR3 coding DNA: TGTGCCATCAGTGAGTCGACAGTTATTTTGAACACTGAAGCTTTCTTT.

This clonotype occurred a few times. A much larger clone differs from this one at a single base, so this may be a read error. V usage is TRBV10-3 and J usage is TRBJ1-6; tentative D call: TRBD1 (6 bases). The ends were cut back, 11 bases at V and 0 bases at J, with 17 bases in the middle. The germline CDR1 and CDR2 sequences are ENHRY and SYGVKD. This CDR3 is 16 amino acids long. The CDR3 region is CASKGRDISYNSPLHF. DNA for the CDR3: TGTGCCTCCAAGGGCAGGGACATCTCCTATAATTCACCCCTCCACTTT.

In this sample, this clonotype turned up many times. V usage is TRBV28 and J usage is TRBJ1-5; unclear D gene. There are 13 residues in the CDR3. Trimming cost V 11 bases and J 0 bases, with 11 bases left between them. Per the germline V gene, CDR1 is MDHEN and CDR2 is SYDVKM. CDR3 protein: CACWADSNQPQHF. In nucleotides, the CDR3 is TGTGCCTGCTGGGCAGATAGCAATCAGCCCCAGCATTTT. Filled out from reference TRBV28 and TRBJ1-5, the complete variable domain reads DVKVTQSSRYLVKRTGEKVFLECVQDMDHENMFWYRQDPGLGLRLIYFSYDVKMKEKGDIPEGYSVSREKKERFSLILESASTNQTSMYLCACWADSNQPQHFGDGTRLSIL.

In this sample, this clonotype turned up many times. The V call is TRBV4-1, the J call TRBJ2-3; the D gene is possibly TRBD1 (5 bases). In germline, CDR1 is MGHRA, CDR2 YSYEKL. The CDR3 length is 13 residues. V gave up 2 bases and J gave up 3 bases, with 6 bases separating them. The chain's CDR3 is CASSQTGTDTQYF. DNA of the CDR3: TGCGCCAGCAGCCAAACAGGAACAGATACGCAGTATTTT.

Many counts were recorded for this clonotype. This chain joins TRBV2 and TRBJ1-1; D gene ambiguous. Looked up from germline, CDR1 is SNHLY and CDR2 is FYNNEI. CDR3 size: 13 residues. V was cut by 3 bases and J by 1 base, with 6 bases left in between. The CDR3 DNA sequence: TGTGCCAGCAGTGATGAGGCGAACACTGAAGCTTTCTTT. Residues: CASSDEANTEAFF. Using reference TRBV2 and TRBJ1-1 for the parts outside the CDR3, the full variable domain is EPEVTQTPSHQVTQMGQEVILRCVPISNHLYFYWYRQILGQKVEFLVSFYNNEISEKSEIFDDQFSVERPDGSNFTLKIRSTKLEDSAMYFCASSDEANTEAFFGQGTRLTVV.

This clonotype was seen just once. This chain uses TRBV20-1 with TRBJ2-7; weak D call: TRBD1 (5 bases). Germline CDR1 and CDR2: DFQATT and SNEGSKA (reference sequence). The CDR3 is 13 amino acids. Trimming took 5 bases from V and 1 from J, leaving 12 bases between them. This CDR3 is CSAPDSQSYEQYF. CDR3 DNA sequence: TGCAGTGCTCCTGACAGTCAGTCCTACGAGCAGTACTTC.

Ten or more counts support this clonotype. In DNA form, the CDR3 reads TGCGCCAGCAGCCAAGTATCGGCCTTTCGGAACACTGAAGCTTTCTTT. This sequence encodes CASSQVSAFRNTEAFF. The rearrangement links TRBV4-1 to TRBJ1-1; D call uncertain. The CDR3 loop spans 16 amino acids. The V and J ends lost 1 base and 1 base respectively, with 13 bases between them. Germline CDR1 reads MGHRA; CDR2 reads YSYEKL.